This T cell receptor beta chain comes out of a study of blood T cell repertoires in COVID-19. At the level of the study: The United States, Italy and Spain were the sources of the acute and convalescent COVID-19 samples. T cells, B-cell-depleted T cells, or PBMCs provided the cDNA or gDNA that served as material.

Methods used by the authors: Amplification with reference gene primers provided the estimates of nucleated cell counts. Repertoires were generated with immunoSEQ multiplex PCR, while TCRdb's copy carries only in-frame clones and drops some. V, J and clone size derive from that table, while D and trimming were established from the DNA sequence. The data hold some 180,000 clones, with more than 80% observed a single time. Germline loops: CDR1 SGHNT, CDR2 YYREEE (reference sequence). The CDR3 is 13 amino acids. Deletions cut 4 bases from V and 4 bases from J, with 9 bases between. As concerns this clone: Within the sample, other DNA sequences also encode this same CDR3.

The receptor was derived from a woman aged 55-70 years with acute or convalescent COVID-19. This rearrangement joins TRBV5-4 to TRBJ2-1; tentatively, D is TRBD1 (5 bases). The sample taken for sequencing was peripheral blood. The CDR3 bases are TGTGCCAGCAGCCTAGACAGATACAATGAGCAGTTCTTC. Amino acids: CASSLDRYNEQFF.